This paragraph reports one T cell receptor (beta chain). Original processing notes: Reference gene primer amplification in the assay estimated nucleated cell counts. Here immunoSEQ multiplex PCR was the method, and the copy in TCRdb shows in-frame clones only, minus some. The D gene and trimming were derived from the DNA, and the V and J assignments and clone size from that table. The table includes approximately 280,000 clones, approximately 83% detected once. The germline gives CDR1 MNHNY, CDR2 SVGAGI (reference sequence). The CDR3 extends over 11 amino acids. V lost 7 bases, J lost 4 bases, and 7 bases lay in between. This entry is derived from a study of blood T cell repertoires in COVID-19. Study as a whole: Samples representing acute and convalescent COVID-19 were sourced from the United States, Italy and Spain. Sources were T cells, B-cell-depleted T cells, or PBMCs; the material itself was cDNA or gDNA.

The receptor's source is a woman aged 70 to 79 with acute or convalescent COVID-19. Material for sequencing was peripheral blood. This chain uses TRBV6-6 with TRBJ1-1; D call uncertain. This chain's CDR3 is CASMRGTEAFF. The CDR3 nucleotides read TGTGCCAGCATGCGGGGCACTGAAGCTTTCTTT.